This T cell receptor beta chain was sequenced during a study of CD8 T cells in ankylosing spondylitis. Regarding the study as a whole: Both synovial fluid and blood in reactive arthritis had previously been reported to carry some motif variants.

This clonotype appeared a few times. Its antigen is as yet unknown. Quantitative 5'-RACE with molecular barcodes generated TCR beta libraries. Each CDR3 protein gets one entry after TCRdb re-called the 5' RACE reads with MiXCR. The top ten clones hold approximately 4.4% of a sample with about 250,000 distinct CDR3 sequences, roughly a third of them seen once. There are 12 residues in the CDR3. Germline V gives CDR1 DFQATT, CDR2 SNEGSKA (reference sequence). Trimming left V 6 bases short and J 4 bases short, with 13 bases between. This sequence was found in a male donor with ankylosing spondylitis or in good health (not recorded which). V gene TRBV20-1 combines with J gene TRBJ2-7; possibly TRBD2 for D (6 bases). The sequencing input was blood, either unsorted or a sorted T cell fraction (not recorded which). CDR3 sequence (DNA): TGCAGTGCCCGATGGGCGGGGTACGAGCAGTACTTC. Translating it yields CSARWAGYEQYF.